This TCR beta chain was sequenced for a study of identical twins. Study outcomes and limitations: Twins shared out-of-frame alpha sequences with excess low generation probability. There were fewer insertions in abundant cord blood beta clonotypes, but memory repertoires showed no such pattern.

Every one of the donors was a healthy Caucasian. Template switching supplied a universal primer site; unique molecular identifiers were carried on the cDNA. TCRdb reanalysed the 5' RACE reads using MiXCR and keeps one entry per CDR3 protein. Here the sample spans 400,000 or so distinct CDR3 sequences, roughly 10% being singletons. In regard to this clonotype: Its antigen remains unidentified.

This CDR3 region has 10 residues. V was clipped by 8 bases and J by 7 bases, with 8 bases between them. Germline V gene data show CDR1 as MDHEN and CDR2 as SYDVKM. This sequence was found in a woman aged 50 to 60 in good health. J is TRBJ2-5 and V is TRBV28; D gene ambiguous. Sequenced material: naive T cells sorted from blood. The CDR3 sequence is CASEEGTQYF. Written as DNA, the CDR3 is TGTGCCAGCGAGGAAGGGACCCAGTACTTC.